This T cell receptor (beta chain) was identified during a study of T-cell memory formation after mild COVID-19. The wider study: Clusters were largely donor specific.

This CDR3 is 13 amino acids long. V was pared by 6 bases and J by 5 bases, with 13 bases between. TCRdb reanalysed the 5' RACE reads using MiXCR and keeps one entry per CDR3 protein. Of 500,000 to 600,000 distinct CDR3 sequences in the sample, roughly 18% are singletons; the top ten hold 12%. This TCR came from an adult woman who had mild COVID-19 (a few samples of this study predate the infection). Cell type and time point are not known. Sequencing used PBMCs or a T cell subset sorted from them (not recorded which). The genes are TRBV12-3 or TRBV12-4 and TRBJ2-5; the D is unclear. CDR3 DNA: TGTGCCAGCAGCCATGCGTTGGGCGAGACCCAGTACTTC. Amino acids: CASSHALGETQYF.